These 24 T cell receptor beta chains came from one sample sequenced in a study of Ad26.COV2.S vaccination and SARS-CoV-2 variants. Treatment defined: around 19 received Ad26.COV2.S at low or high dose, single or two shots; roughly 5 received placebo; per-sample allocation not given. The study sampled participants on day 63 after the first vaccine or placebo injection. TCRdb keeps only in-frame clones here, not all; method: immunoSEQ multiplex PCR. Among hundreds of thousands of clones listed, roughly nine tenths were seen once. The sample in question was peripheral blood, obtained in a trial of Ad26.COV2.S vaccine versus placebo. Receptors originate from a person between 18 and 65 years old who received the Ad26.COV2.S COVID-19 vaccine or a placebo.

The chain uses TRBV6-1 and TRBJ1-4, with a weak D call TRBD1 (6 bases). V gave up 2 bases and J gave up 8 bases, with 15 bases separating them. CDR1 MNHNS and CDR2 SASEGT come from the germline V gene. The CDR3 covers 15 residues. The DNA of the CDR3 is TGTGCCAGCAGTGAATTGGCAGGGGAGAACGAAAAACTGTTTTTT. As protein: CASSELAGENEKLFF.

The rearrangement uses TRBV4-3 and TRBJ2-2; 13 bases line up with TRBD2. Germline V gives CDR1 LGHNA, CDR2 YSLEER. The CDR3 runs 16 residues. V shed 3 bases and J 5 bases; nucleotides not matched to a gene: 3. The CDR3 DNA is TGCGCCAGCAGCCATGTACTAGCGGGGGGGACCGGGGAGCTGTTTTTT. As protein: CASSHVLAGGTGELFF.

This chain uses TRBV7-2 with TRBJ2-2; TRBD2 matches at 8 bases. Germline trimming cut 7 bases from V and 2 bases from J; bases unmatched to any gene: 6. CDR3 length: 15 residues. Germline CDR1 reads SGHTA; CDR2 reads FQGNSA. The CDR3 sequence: CASTQRGPNTGELFF. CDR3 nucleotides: TGTGCCAGCACTCAGCGGGGGCCCAACACCGGGGAGCTGTTTTTT.

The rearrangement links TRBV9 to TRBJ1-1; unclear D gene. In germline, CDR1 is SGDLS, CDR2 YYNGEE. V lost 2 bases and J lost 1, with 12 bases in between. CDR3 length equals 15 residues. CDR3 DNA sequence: TGTGCCAGCAGCGTGTTACCGATGGCGAACACTGAAGCTTTCTTT. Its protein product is CASSVLPMANTEAFF.

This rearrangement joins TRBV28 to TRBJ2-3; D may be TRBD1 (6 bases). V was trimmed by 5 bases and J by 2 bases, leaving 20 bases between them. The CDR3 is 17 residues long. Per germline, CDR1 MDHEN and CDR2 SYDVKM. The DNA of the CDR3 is TGTGCCAGCAGTGTCCTACAGGGATTACGCTCCACAGATACGCAGTATTTT. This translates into CASSVLQGLRSTDTQYF.

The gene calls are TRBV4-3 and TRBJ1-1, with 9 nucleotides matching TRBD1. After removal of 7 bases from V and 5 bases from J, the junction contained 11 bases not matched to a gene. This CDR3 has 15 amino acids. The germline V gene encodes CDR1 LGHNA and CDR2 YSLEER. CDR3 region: CASNFAGQGRTEAFF. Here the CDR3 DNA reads TGCGCCAGCAATTTTGCGGGACAGGGAAGAACTGAAGCTTTCTTT.

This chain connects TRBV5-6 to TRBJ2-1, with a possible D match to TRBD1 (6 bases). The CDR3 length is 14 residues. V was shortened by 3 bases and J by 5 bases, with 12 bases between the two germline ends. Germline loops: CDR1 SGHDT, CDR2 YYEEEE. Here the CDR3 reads CASSYLDRHNEQFF. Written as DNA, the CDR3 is TGTGCCAGCAGCTACTTGGACAGACACAATGAGCAGTTCTTC. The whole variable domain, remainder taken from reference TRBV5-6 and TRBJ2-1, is DAGVTQSPTHLIKTRGQQVTLRCSPKSGHDTVSWYQQALGQGPQFIFQYYEEEERQRGNFPDRFSGHQFPNYSSELNVNALLLGDSALYLCASSYLDRHNEQFFGPGTRLTVL.

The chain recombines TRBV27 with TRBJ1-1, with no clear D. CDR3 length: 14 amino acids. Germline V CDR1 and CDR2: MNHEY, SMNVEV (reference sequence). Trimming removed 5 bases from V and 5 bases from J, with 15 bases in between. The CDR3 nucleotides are TGTGCCAGCAGTCCTTGGGCCCGAGGGACTGAAGCTTTCTTT. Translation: CASSPWARGTEAFF.

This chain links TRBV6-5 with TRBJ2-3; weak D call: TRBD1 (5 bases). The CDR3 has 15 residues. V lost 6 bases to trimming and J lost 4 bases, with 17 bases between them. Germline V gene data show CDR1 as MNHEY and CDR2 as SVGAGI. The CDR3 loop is CASRKEEWGPDTQYF. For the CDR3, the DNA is TGTGCCAGCAGGAAAGAGGAGTGGGGCCCAGATACGCAGTATTTT.

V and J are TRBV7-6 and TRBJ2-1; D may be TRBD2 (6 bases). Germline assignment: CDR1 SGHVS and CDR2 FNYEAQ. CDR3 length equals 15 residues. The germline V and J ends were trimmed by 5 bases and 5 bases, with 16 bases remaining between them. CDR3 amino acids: CASSPKGSGDNEQFF. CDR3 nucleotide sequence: TGTGCCAGCAGCCCTAAGGGGTCGGGGGACAATGAGCAGTTCTTC.

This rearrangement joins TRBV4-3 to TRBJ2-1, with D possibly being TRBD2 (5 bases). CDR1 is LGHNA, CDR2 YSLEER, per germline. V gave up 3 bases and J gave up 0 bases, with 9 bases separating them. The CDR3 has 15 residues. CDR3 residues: CASSQLGSSYNEQFF. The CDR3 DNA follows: TGCGCCAGCAGCCAGCTGGGGAGCTCCTACAATGAGCAGTTCTTC.

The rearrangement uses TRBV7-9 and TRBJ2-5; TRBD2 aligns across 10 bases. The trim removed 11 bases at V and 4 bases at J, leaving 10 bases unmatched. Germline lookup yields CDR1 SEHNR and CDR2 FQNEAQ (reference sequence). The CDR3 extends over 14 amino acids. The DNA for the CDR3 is TGTGCCGGAACCCTAGCGGGAGTGGGAGAGACCCAGTACTTC. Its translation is CAGTLAGVGETQYF.

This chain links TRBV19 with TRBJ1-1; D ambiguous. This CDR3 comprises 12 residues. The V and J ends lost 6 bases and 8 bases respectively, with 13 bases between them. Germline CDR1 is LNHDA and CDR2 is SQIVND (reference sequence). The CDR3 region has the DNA TGTGCCAGTAGATCCGGGAAGTCCGAAGCTTTCTTT. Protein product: CASRSGKSEAFF.

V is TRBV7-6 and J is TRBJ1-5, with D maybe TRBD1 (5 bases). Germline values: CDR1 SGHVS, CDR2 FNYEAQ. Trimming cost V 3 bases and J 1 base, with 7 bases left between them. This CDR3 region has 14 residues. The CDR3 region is CASSLGVSNQPQHF. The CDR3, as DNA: TGTGCCAGCAGCTTGGGGGTGAGCAATCAGCCCCAGCATTTT.

CDR3 sequence (DNA): TGTGCCAGCAGCTTGAGGACAGGGCTTACACCCCTCCACTTT. Encoded protein: CASSLRTGLTPLHF. The chain employs TRBV5-4 and TRBJ1-6, with TRBD1 matching over 8 bases. J was trimmed by 11 bases and V by 1 base; bases with no gene match: 5. CDR1 is SGHNT, CDR2 YYREEE, per germline (reference sequence). The CDR3 is 14 amino acids.

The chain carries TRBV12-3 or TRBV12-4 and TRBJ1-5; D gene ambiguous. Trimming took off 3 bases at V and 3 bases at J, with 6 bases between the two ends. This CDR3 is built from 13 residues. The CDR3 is CASSFRPNQPQHF. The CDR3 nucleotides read TGTGCCAGCAGTTTCCGCCCCAATCAGCCCCAGCATTTT.

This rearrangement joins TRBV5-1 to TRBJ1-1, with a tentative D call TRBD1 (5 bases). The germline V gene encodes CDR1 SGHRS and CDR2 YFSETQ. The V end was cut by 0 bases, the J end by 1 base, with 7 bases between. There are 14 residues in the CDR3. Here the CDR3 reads CASSLVQENTEAFF. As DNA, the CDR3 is TGCGCCAGCAGCTTGGTACAGGAGAACACTGAAGCTTTCTTT.

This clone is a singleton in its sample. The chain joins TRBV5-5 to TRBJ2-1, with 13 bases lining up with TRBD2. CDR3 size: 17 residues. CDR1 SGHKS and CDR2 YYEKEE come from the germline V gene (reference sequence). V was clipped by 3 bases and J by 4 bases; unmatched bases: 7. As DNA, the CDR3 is TGTGCCAGCAGCTCAGACAGACTAGCGGGAGGATACAATGAGCAGTTCTTC. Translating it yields CASSSDRLAGGYNEQFF.

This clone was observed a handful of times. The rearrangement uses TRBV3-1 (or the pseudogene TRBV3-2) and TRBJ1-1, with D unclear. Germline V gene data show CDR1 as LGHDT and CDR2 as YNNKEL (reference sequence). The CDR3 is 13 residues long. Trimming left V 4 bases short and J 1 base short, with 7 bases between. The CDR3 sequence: CASSLLENTEAFF. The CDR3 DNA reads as TGTGCCAGCAGCCTTTTGGAGAACACTGAAGCTTTCTTT.

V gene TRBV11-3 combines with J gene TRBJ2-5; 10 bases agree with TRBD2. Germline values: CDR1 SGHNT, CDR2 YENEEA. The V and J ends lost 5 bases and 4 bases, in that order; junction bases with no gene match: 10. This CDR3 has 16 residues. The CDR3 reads CASSASLAGEGETQYF. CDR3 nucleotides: TGTGCCAGCAGCGCCAGTCTAGCGGGAGAGGGAGAGACCCAGTACTTC.

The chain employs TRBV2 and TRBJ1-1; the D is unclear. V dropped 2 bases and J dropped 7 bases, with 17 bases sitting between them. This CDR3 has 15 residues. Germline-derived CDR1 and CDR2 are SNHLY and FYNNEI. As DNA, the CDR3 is TGTGCCAGCAGTGAAAGGGCAGCTGTGGGGTTTGAAGCTTTCTTT. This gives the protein CASSERAAVGFEAFF.

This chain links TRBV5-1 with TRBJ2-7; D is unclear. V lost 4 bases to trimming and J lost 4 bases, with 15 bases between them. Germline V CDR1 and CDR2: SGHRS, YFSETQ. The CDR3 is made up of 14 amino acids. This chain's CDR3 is CASSRTDAAYEQYF. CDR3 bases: TGCGCCAGCAGCCGGACGGACGCCGCTTACGAGCAGTACTTC.

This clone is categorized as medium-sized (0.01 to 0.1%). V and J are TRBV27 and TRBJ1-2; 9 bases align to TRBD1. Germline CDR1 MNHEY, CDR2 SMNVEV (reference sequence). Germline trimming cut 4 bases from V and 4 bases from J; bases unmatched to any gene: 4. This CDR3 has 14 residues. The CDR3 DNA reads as TGTGCCAGCAGTTGGGGACAGGGATCCTATGGCTACACCTTC. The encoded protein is CASSWGQGSYGYTF.

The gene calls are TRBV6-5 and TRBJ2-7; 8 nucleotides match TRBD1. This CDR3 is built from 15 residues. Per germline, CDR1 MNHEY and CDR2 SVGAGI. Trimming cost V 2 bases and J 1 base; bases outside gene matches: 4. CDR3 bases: TGTGCCAGCAGTTACGGGACAGGAGAATCCTACGAGCAGTACTTC. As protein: CASSYGTGESYEQYF.